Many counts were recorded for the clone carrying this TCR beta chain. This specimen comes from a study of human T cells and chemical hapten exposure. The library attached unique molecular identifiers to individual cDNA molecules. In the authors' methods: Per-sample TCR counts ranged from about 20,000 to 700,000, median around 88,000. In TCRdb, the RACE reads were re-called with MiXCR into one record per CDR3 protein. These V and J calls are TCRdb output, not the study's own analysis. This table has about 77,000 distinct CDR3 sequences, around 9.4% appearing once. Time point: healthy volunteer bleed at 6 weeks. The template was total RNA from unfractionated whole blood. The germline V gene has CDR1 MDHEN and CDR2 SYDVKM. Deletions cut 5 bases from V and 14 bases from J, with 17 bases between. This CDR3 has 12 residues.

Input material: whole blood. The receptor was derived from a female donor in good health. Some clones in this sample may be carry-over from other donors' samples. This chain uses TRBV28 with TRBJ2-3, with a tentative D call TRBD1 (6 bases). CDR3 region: CASSIRQEYWYF. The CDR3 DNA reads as TGTGCCAGCAGTATCAGACAGGAATATTGGTATTTT. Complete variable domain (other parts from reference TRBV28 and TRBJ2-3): DVKVTQSSRYLVKRTGEKVFLECVQDMDHENMFWYRQDPGLGLRLIYFSYDVKMKEKGDIPEGYSVSREKKERFSLILESASTNQTSMYLCASSIRQEYWYFGPGTRLTVL.